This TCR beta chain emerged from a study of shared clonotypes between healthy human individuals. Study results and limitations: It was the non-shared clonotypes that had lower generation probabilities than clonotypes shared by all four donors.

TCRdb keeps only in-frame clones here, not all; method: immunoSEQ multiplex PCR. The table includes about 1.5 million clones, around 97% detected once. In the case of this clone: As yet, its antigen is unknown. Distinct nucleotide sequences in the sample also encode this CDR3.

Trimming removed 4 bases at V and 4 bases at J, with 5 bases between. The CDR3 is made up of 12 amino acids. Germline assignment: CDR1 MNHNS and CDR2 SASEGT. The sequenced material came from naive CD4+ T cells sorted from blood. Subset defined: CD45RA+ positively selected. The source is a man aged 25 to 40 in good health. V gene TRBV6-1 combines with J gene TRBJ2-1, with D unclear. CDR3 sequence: CASSGSYNEQFF. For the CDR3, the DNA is TGTGCCAGCAGTGGGAGTTACAATGAGCAGTTCTTC.